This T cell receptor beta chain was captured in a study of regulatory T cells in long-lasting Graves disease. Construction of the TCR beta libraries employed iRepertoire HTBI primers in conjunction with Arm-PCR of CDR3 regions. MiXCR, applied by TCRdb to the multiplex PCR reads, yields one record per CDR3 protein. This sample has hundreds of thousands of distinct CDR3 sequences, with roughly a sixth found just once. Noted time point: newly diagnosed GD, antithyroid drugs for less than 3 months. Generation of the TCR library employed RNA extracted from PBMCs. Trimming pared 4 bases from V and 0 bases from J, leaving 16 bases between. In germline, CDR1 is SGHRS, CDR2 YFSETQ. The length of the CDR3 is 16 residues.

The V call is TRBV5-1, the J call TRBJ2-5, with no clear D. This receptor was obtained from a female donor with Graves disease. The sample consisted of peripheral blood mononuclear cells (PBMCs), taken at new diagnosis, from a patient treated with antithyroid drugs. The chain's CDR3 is CASSGWPAADQETQYF. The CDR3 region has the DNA TGCGCCAGCAGCGGCTGGCCGGCCGCAGACCAAGAGACCCAGTACTTC.